One and the same sample provided the 6 T cell receptor beta chains below, sequenced in a study of T cells after yellow fever vaccination. TCRdb recomputed calls from the 5' RACE reads with MiXCR, one row per CDR3 protein. The sample contains 550,000 to 750,000 distinct CDR3 sequences, roughly 12% of which appear only once. The material sequenced was PBMCs, taken on the day of the yellow fever booster vaccination. These receptors all come from a man aged 30 to 39 who received the YFV17D yellow fever vaccine.

The chain combines TRBV6-1 with TRBJ2-7, with TRBD2 matching over 10 bases. This CDR3 contains 14 residues. The junction had 4 bases not matched to a gene; V was cut back by 5 bases and J by 3 bases. The germline V gene encodes CDR1 MNHNS and CDR2 SASEGT. CDR3 amino acids: CASSRTSGVYEQYF. The CDR3 DNA follows: TGTGCCAGCAGTAGGACTAGCGGTGTCTACGAGCAGTACTTC.

The chain combines TRBV6-1 with TRBJ2-7; 11 bases map to TRBD2. With 7 bases clipped from V and 7 bases from J, the junction kept 9 bases outside the gene matches. The germline CDR1 and CDR2 sequences are MNHNS and SASEGT. The CDR3 contains 14 residues. The CDR3 spells CASNLLAGVGEQYF. The CDR3 coding sequence is TGTGCCAGCAACCTACTAGCGGGAGTGGGTGAGCAGTACTTC.

This clonotype appeared many times. This sequence joins TRBV20-1 and TRBJ2-3; 12 nucleotides agree with TRBD2. The ends lost 2 bases at V and 4 bases at J; junction bases unmatched: 7. There are 16 residues in the CDR3. Per germline, CDR1 DFQATT and CDR2 SNEGSKA (reference sequence). The CDR3 loop reads CSARSLAGGGPDTQYF. In DNA form, the CDR3 reads TGCAGTGCTAGAAGCCTAGCGGGAGGGGGCCCAGATACGCAGTATTTT.

V usage is TRBV29-1 and J usage is TRBJ1-4; D is undetermined. Germline V gives CDR1 SQVTM, CDR2 ANQGSEA. Trimming removed 4 bases at V and 8 bases at J, with 8 bases between. The CDR3 has 11 amino acids. The CDR3 DNA is TGCAGCGTTGCCTTCGGCGAAAAACTGTTTTTT. It codes for CSVAFGEKLFF.

This clonotype was seen more than once but under ten times. The CDR3 DNA sequence: TGTCCGGGGGGAAAACTACCTATGAACACTGAAGCTTTCTTT. It is translated as CPGGKLPMNTEAFF. The chain carries TRBV21-1 and TRBJ1-1; the table's TRBD1 call for D was not verified on the DNA. TRBV21-1 is designated a pseudogene. There are 14 residues in the CDR3.

The V call is TRBV4-2, the J call TRBJ2-3; 10 bases are shared with TRBD2. Germline CDR1 reads LGHNA; CDR2 reads YNFKEQ. Unmatched junction bases numbered 7, after V lost 5 bases and J lost 2 bases. The CDR3 runs to 16 residues. CDR3 DNA sequence: TGTGCCAGCAGCATAAGACTAGCGGGTTCCACAGATACGCAGTATTTT. Its protein product is CASSIRLAGSTDTQYF.